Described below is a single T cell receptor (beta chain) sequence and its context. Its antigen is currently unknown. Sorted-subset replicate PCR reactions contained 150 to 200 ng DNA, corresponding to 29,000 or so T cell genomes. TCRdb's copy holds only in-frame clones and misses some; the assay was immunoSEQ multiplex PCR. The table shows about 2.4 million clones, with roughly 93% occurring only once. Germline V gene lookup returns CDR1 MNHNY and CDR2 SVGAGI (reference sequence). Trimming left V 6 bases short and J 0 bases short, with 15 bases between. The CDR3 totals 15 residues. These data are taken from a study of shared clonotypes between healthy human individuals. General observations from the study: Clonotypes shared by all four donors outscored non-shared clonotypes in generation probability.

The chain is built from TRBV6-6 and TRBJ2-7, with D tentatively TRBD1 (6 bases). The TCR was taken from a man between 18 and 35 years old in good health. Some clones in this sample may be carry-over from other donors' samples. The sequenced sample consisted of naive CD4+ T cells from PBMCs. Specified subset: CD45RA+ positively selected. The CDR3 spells CASRPGTFPSYEQYF. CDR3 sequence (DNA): TGTGCCAGCAGGCCCGGGACATTCCCCTCCTACGAGCAGTACTTC.